The sequence of this T cell receptor (beta chain) was determined in a study of neurological immune-mediated disorders. Study observations and caveats: HTLV-1-associated myelopathy had the most TCR clonal expansion, whereas multiple sclerosis had the least (lower than in healthy controls).

After removal of 8 bases from V and 4 bases from J, the junction contained 7 bases not matched to a gene. The CDR3 totals 14 residues. The germline CDR1 and CDR2 sequences are ENHRY and SYGVKD. Synthesis of cDNA was carried out by template-switch 5'RACE. The reaction used 10-nucleotide random UMIs. TCRdb recomputed calls from the 5' RACE reads with MiXCR, one row per CDR3 protein. The sample contains 30,000 to 50,000 distinct CDR3 sequences, around 7% of which appear only once. This clonotype was counted many times. The target antigen is unknown. Healthy controls consisted of blood bank volunteers in Maryland, USA. There were approximately 1.1 million CD4+ or CD8+ T cells used in the sorted libraries.

This chain links TRBV10-3 with TRBJ2-5, with 10 bases matching TRBD1. The sequencing sample was made of CD4+ T cells from blood. The receptor comes from a man aged 50 to 59 in good health. CDR3 amino acids: CAIAPTGGLETQYF. The CDR3 bases are TGTGCCATCGCTCCGACAGGGGGCTTAGAGACCCAGTACTTC.